Below, 21 T cell receptor beta chains from the same sample are listed, as sequenced in a study of blood T cell repertoires in COVID-19. The assay was immunoSEQ multiplex PCR, and TCRdb's table has in-frame clones only and misses some. The table includes 200,000 to 300,000 clones, around 87% detected once. Sequencing was carried out using peripheral blood. These receptors all come from a woman aged 55-69 years with COVID-19, enrolled during active disease.

This clone was detected only a few times. The chain joins TRBV4-3 to TRBJ2-2; TRBD2 matches at 11 bases. With 0 bases clipped from V and 1 base from J, the junction kept 1 base outside the gene matches. The CDR3 is made up of 17 amino acids. Germline CDR1 reads LGHNA; CDR2 reads YSLEER. For the CDR3, the DNA is TGCGCCAGCAGCCAAGATACTAGCGGGAGGAACACCGGGGAGCTGTTTTTT. This encodes CASSQDTSGRNTGELFF.

V is TRBV3-1 (or the pseudogene TRBV3-2) and J is TRBJ2-1; 8 bases are a match to TRBD2. The CDR3 totals 15 residues. Germline assignment: CDR1 LGHDT and CDR2 YNNKEL (reference sequence). The junction had 10 bases not matched to a gene; V was cut back by 4 bases and J by 8 bases. CDR3 amino acids: CASSLFKREFDEQFF. Written as DNA, the CDR3 is TGTGCCAGCAGCCTTTTCAAGCGGGAGTTCGATGAGCAGTTCTTC.

The V and J genes are TRBV3-1 (or the pseudogene TRBV3-2) and TRBJ2-7; 8 bases are a match to TRBD2. The CDR3 sequence is 15 residues long. CDR1 LGHDT and CDR2 YNNKEL come from the germline V gene (reference sequence). The V segment lost 1 base and the J segment 9 bases; nucleotides outside the gene matches: 11. CDR3 in amino acids: CASSQGGGRPPGQYF. CDR3 in DNA: TGTGCCAGCAGCCAAGGGGGCGGGAGGCCCCCTGGGCAGTACTTC.

This sequence joins TRBV7-2 and TRBJ2-3, with 8 nucleotides matching TRBD1. Unmatched junction bases numbered 8, after V lost 6 bases and J lost 6 bases. Germline values: CDR1 SGHTA, CDR2 FQGNSA. This CDR3 contains 14 residues. The CDR3 sequence is CASRYGQGRDTQYF. The CDR3 bases are TGTGCCAGCAGGTACGGACAGGGTAGGGATACGCAGTATTTT.

This clone was counted once. The chain is built from TRBV10-3 and TRBJ1-2; a possible D gene is TRBD1 (6 bases). CDR3 size: 16 residues. Germline-derived CDR1 and CDR2 are ENHRY and SYGVKD. V was shortened by 4 bases and J by 1 base, with 16 bases between the two germline ends. This CDR3 is CAISAPQGTFNYGYTF. Written as DNA, the CDR3 is TGTGCCATCAGTGCGCCCCAGGGGACCTTTAACTATGGCTACACCTTC.

The chain has TRBV6-5 and TRBJ2-5; 8 bases fit TRBD1. The CDR3 sequence is 14 residues long. Looked up from germline, CDR1 is MNHEY and CDR2 is SVGAGI. The junction had 8 bases not matched to a gene; V was cut back by 6 bases and J by 5 bases. This CDR3 is CASSDWTGSETQYF. The CDR3 nucleotides read TGTGCCAGCAGCGACTGGACAGGGTCGGAGACCCAGTACTTC.

This clone was seen once. The rearrangement joins TRBV7-8 to TRBJ2-7, with D unresolved. CDR3 length: 11 residues. Germline V gives CDR1 SGHVS, CDR2 FQNEAQ. Trimming removed 5 bases from V and 1 base from J, with 3 bases in between. DNA of the CDR3: TGTGCCAGCAGCCTATCCTACGAGCAGTACTTC. It encodes CASSLSYEQYF.

The chain recombines TRBV3-1 (or the pseudogene TRBV3-2) with TRBJ1-1; D is perhaps TRBD1 (6 bases). With 4 bases removed from V and 5 bases from J, the gap between germline ends came to 17 bases. Germline lookup yields CDR1 LGHDT and CDR2 YNNKEL (reference sequence). There are 15 residues in the CDR3. The CDR3 loop reads CASSRLTGIGTEAFF. CDR3 in DNA: TGTGCCAGCAGCCGATTAACAGGGATCGGGACTGAAGCTTTCTTT.

This clone was seen a few times. V gene TRBV28 combines with J gene TRBJ2-5, with TRBD1 matching 8 bases. With V trimmed by 6 bases and J by 5 bases, 8 bases remained unmatched. Per germline, CDR1 MDHEN and CDR2 SYDVKM. The CDR3 loop spans 14 amino acids. The CDR3 protein is CASRDRDWGETQYF. The CDR3, as DNA: TGTGCCAGCAGGGACAGGGACTGGGGGGAGACCCAGTACTTC.

This clone was recorded once. The chain joins TRBV11-2 to TRBJ2-1; 7 nucleotides match TRBD2. There are 16 residues in the CDR3. The V segment lost 6 bases and the J segment 6 bases; nucleotides outside the gene matches: 14. Germline CDR1 and CDR2: SGHAT and FQNNGV. The CDR3 loop reads CASRPFGRETGNEQFF. The CDR3 DNA follows: TGTGCCAGCAGACCTTTTGGGCGGGAGACTGGCAATGAGCAGTTCTTC.

The CDR3 DNA is TGTGCCATCAGGCCCCAGGGGTACACTGAAGCTTTCTTT. Translated, it gives CAIRPQGYTEAFF. V and J are TRBV10-3 and TRBJ1-1, with D possibly being TRBD1 (6 bases). V lost 6 bases and J 3 bases, leaving 11 bases between the germline ends. This CDR3 has 13 residues. Looked up from germline, CDR1 is ENHRY and CDR2 is SYGVKD.

The chain links TRBV5-1 to TRBJ1-5; the match to TRBD1 covers 12 bases. V trimming: 4 bases; J trimming: 7 bases; junction bases outside the gene matches: 6. Germline CDR1 SGHRS, CDR2 YFSETQ. The CDR3 runs to 15 residues. This CDR3 reads CASSPGTGGRQPQHF. Written as DNA, the CDR3 is TGCGCCAGCAGCCCGGGGACAGGGGGCAGGCAGCCCCAGCATTTT.

V gene TRBV6-5 combines with J gene TRBJ1-5, with 7 nucleotides matching TRBD1. The CDR3 contains 14 residues. The ends lost 6 bases at V and 0 bases at J; junction bases unmatched: 2. CDR1 and CDR2 from the germline V gene are MNHEY and SVGAGI. The CDR3 coding sequence is TGTGCCAGCAGCGGGGACAGTAGCAATCAGCCCCAGCATTTT. As protein: CASSGDSSNQPQHF.

The chain recombines TRBV27 with TRBJ1-2; TRBD1 agrees at 7 bases. Germline loops: CDR1 MNHEY, CDR2 SMNVEV (reference sequence). The CDR3 runs to 15 residues. J lost 4 bases, V lost 1 base, and 6 bases had no gene match. CDR3 sequence reads: CASSLWGDRAYGYTF. The CDR3 DNA reads as TGTGCCAGCAGTTTATGGGGGGACAGAGCCTATGGCTACACCTTC.

The J gene is TRBJ2-1, the V gene TRBV4-2, with 13 bases identical to TRBD2. The junction had 9 bases not matched to a gene; V was cut back by 5 bases and J by 8 bases. The germline V gene has CDR1 LGHNA and CDR2 YNFKEQ. The CDR3 has 16 amino acids. The CDR3 DNA sequence: TGTGCCAGCAGCAAGCCCGGGACTAGCGGGATCGATGAGCAGTTCTTC. Amino acid sequence: CASSKPGTSGIDEQFF.

The chain combines TRBV19 with TRBJ1-1, with D possibly matching TRBD1 (6 bases). Per germline, CDR1 LNHDA and CDR2 SQIVND (reference sequence). There are 16 residues in the CDR3. V lost 4 bases, J lost 1 base, and 16 bases lay in between. The CDR3 DNA is TGTGCCAGTAGTAATTGGGTGACAGGCCAGAACACTGAAGCTTTCTTT. As protein: CASSNWVTGQNTEAFF.

This chain connects TRBV10-3 to TRBJ2-3; perhaps TRBD1 as D (6 bases). The V gene lost 6 bases and the J gene lost 0 bases, with 16 bases spanning the gap. CDR1 is ENHRY and CDR2 is SYGVKD in the germline V gene. This CDR3 has 16 residues. The DNA of the CDR3 is TGTGCCATCAGCATTGGGGGCGGTACGAGCACAGATACGCAGTATTTT. It is translated as CAISIGGGTSTDTQYF.

The chain links TRBV9 to TRBJ2-3; TRBD2 is a possible D gene (5 bases). Germline V lookup: CDR1 SGDLS, CDR2 YYNGEE. This CDR3 is built from 17 residues. V was pared by 3 bases and J by 2 bases, with 19 bases between. CDR3 sequence: CASSATLERKFTDTQYF. The CDR3 DNA reads TGTGCCAGCAGCGCCACTCTGGAGCGGAAGTTCACAGATACGCAGTATTTT.

The chain carries TRBV24-1 and TRBJ2-4, with 7 positions matching TRBD1. The germline V gene encodes CDR1 KGHDR and CDR2 SFDVKD. CDR3 length equals 13 residues. V dropped 5 bases and J dropped 5; count of bases not matched to a gene: 2. CDR3 coding DNA: TGTGCCACCAGTGGGACAGGCCAAAACATTCAGTACTTC. It yields the protein CATSGTGQNIQYF.

The chain recombines TRBV5-1 with TRBJ2-1; TRBD2 might be the D (6 bases). The CDR3 sequence is 14 residues long. With 4 bases removed from V and 4 bases from J, the gap between germline ends came to 12 bases. Germline V gene data show CDR1 as SGHRS and CDR2 as YFSETQ. CDR3 protein: CASSHGLQYNEQFF. The CDR3 DNA sequence: TGCGCCAGCAGCCACGGACTACAATACAATGAGCAGTTCTTC.

J is TRBJ1-2 and V is TRBV7-3; possible D gene TRBD1, 6 bases. The length of the CDR3 is 13 residues. The V gene's germline CDR1 is SGHTA and CDR2 FQGTGA. Trimming took 2 bases from V and 5 from J, leaving 9 bases between them. The CDR3 region has the DNA TGTGCCAGCAGCTTAGTACAGGGTTATGGCTACACCTTC. This codes for CASSLVQGYGYTF.